This TCR beta chain emerged from a study of T cell repertoires in cytomegalovirus infection. Across the study: Signatures in public TCR beta sequences pointed to both CMV infection and matching HLA type.

Trimming cost V 0 bases and J 0 bases; bases outside gene matches: 11. This CDR3 is built from 21 residues. Germline CDR1 is MGHRA and CDR2 is YSYEKL. The sample holds a few counts of this clonotype. Its target is unknown. TCRdb recomputed calls from the reads with MiXCR, one row per CDR3 protein. The table includes about 900,000 distinct CDR3 sequences, more than 25% detected once. The genes are TRBV4-1 and TRBJ2-6; 10 nucleotides agree with TRBD2. This TCR was sampled from a human donor in good health (CMV status not recorded). Some clones in this sample may be carry-over from other donors' samples. The source material was cultured CD8+ T cells from PBMCs, sampled from culture after CMV antigen stimulation. CDR3: CASSQDLLAGEDVSGANVLTF. Written as DNA, the CDR3 is TGCGCCAGCAGCCAAGATCTTCTAGCGGGGGAGGACGTCTCTGGGGCCAACGTCCTGACTTTC.